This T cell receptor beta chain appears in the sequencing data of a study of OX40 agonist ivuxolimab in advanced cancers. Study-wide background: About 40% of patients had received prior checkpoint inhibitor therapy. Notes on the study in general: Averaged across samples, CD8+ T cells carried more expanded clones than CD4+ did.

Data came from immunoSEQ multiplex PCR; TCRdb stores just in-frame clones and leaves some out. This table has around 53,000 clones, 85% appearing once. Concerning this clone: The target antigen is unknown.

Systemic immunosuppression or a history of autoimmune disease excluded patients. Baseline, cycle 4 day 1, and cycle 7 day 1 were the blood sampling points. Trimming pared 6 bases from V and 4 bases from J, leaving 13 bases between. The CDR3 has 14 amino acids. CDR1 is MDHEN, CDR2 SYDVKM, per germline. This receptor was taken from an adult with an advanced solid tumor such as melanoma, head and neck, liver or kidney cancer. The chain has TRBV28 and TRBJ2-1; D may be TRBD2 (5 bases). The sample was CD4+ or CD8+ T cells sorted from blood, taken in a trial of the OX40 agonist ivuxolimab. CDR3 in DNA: TGTGCCAGCAGCATAATCCGGGATTACAATGAGCAGTTCTTC. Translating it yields CASSIIRDYNEQFF.